This TCR beta chain was captured in a study of T cell responses to AZD1222 COVID-19 vaccine. As regards this clone: Its cognate antigen is unknown.

Findings and caveats of the study: Repertoire sampling happened only post peak T cell response.

TCRdb's table, derived via immunoSEQ multiplex PCR, lists solely in-frame clones and lacks some. The sample includes about 75,000 clones, 70% to 90% seen only once; the top ten take about a tenth. Deletions cut 7 bases from V and 0 bases from J, with 10 bases between. The CDR3 has 14 amino acids. The V gene's germline CDR1 is SNHLY and CDR2 FYNNEI. The chain links TRBV2 to TRBJ1-3; D is ambiguous. The sample consisted of peripheral blood, taken 28 days after the second dose of the MenACWY control vaccine. This receptor was taken from an adult who received the MenACWY meningococcal vaccine as a control. The CDR3 DNA is TGTGCCAGCACCGGGCGGTCCTCTGGAAACACCATATATTTT. Translated, it gives CASTGRSSGNTIYF.